This TCR beta chain was observed in a study of hypomethylating agent response in myelodysplastic syndrome. Across the study: Either azacitidine (about 70% of the 11) or decitabine (3 of 11) was given. Overall study results and limits: Richness, rarefaction diversity and clonality did not change significantly after hypomethylating treatment. This small study analyzed only 11 patients.

Original handling: VDJdb flagged about 1.7% of fewer than 200,000 unique clonotypes as previously reported viral-epitope-specific. Using immunoSEQ multiplex PCR, the repertoire was profiled, and TCRdb retains in-frame clones only, with some absent. V and J calls and clone size follow that table, whereas D and trimming were derived from the DNA. This table holds 1,500 to 2,000 clones, 83% found once. A word on this clone: Its antigen is not identified.

The CDR3 has 16 amino acids. Trimming cost V 3 bases and J 3 bases; bases outside gene matches: 8. The germline gives CDR1 SGDLS, CDR2 YYNGEE. The J gene is TRBJ2-2, the V gene TRBV9, with 7 bases that match TRBD2. The material sequenced was bone marrow, taken before or after starting hypomethylating agent treatment for myelodysplastic syndrome (not recorded which). The sequence came from a human donor with myelodysplastic syndrome. DNA of the CDR3: TGTGCCAGCAGCGCTTCCCGAGCGGGGTACACCGGGGAGCTGTTTTTT. It yields the protein CASSASRAGYTGELFF.